Reported below is one T cell receptor (beta chain). There are 12 residues in the CDR3. V lost 6 bases and J lost 1, with 6 bases in between. Germline CDR1 SNHLY, CDR2 FYNNEI. Original handling: It was from reference gene primer amplification that nucleated cell counts were estimated. The table came from immunoSEQ multiplex PCR; TCRdb's copy has only in-frame clones and leaves some out. The DNA was the basis for D and trimming; V, J and clone size are from that table. The sample has around 380,000 clones; 81% are singletons. The entry originates in a study of blood T cell repertoires in COVID-19. Overall study context: Donors in the United States, Italy and Spain gave samples during acute or convalescent COVID-19. T cells, B-cell-depleted T cells, or PBMCs provided the cDNA or gDNA that served as material.

This receptor was identified in a human donor with acute or convalescent COVID-19. The donor label of this sample is uncertain. Sequenced sample: peripheral blood. The V and J genes are TRBV2 and TRBJ1-1, with no clear D. The CDR3 nucleotides are TGTGCCAGCAGAACTGCGAACACTGAAGCTTTCTTT. Translating gives CASRTANTEAFF.